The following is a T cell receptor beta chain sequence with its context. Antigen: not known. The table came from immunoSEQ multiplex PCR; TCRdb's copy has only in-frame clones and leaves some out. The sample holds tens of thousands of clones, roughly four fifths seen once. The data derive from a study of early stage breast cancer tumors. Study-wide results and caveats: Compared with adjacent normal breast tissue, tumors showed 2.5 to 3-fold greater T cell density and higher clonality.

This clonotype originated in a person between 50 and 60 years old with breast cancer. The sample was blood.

The CDR3 region is CASSLARQGGTEAFF. The CDR3 DNA follows: TGTGCCAGCAGCTTAGCCCGACAGGGTGGGACTGAAGCTTTCTTT. This chain links TRBV7-2 with TRBJ1-1; 7 bases are shared with TRBD1. The CDR3 sequence is 15 residues long. Trimming at V came to 0 bases and at J to 5 bases, leaving 6 bases not matched to a gene. CDR1 and CDR2 from the germline V gene are SGHTA and FQGNSA.